The entry below describes one TCR beta chain. Participants were aged about 18 to 90 years, lived in 25 or so US areas, and enrolled virtually. TCRdb's copy holds only in-frame clones and misses some; the assay was immunoSEQ multiplex PCR. The table shows fewer than 300,000 clones, with 90% occurring only once. The CDR3 extends over 14 amino acids. V was cut by 6 bases and J by 5 bases, with 17 bases left in between. The germline gives CDR1 SGHVS, CDR2 FQNEAQ. The data are from a study of blood T cell repertoires in COVID-19. The overall study: From the United States, Italy and Spain came samples of acute and convalescent COVID-19.

Sequences were obtained from PBMCs or T cells enriched from blood (not recorded which). The rearrangement uses TRBV7-8 and TRBJ2-7; D perhaps matches TRBD1 (6 bases). The sequence was obtained from a woman aged 25 to 45 who had recovered from COVID-19. CDR3 nucleotides: TGTGCCAGCAGTCCCCCCCAGGGGAACAACGAGCAGTACTTC. The encoded protein is CASSPPQGNNEQYF.